What follows describes a single T cell receptor (beta chain). No antigen is known for it. The data stem from a study of graft-versus-host responses after intestinal transplantation. Looking at the study overall: Isolated intestinal, liver-intestinal, or multivisceral transplants were what recipients had. Uniformly, recipients were administered anti-thymocyte globulin induction with subsequent tacrolimus and steroids for 2 to 3 years.

The method was immunoSEQ multiplex PCR; TCRdb's version includes in-frame clones alone and lacks a portion of them. The sample carries just under 65,000 clones, roughly 90% recorded once. The CDR3 has 13 amino acids. V was clipped by 6 bases and J by 8 bases; unmatched bases: 4. The germline V gene encodes CDR1 LGHNA and CDR2 YSLEER. The chain joins TRBV4-3 to TRBJ2-1; 10 bases agree with TRBD2. The origin of this receptor is a human donor who was the organ donor for an intestinal transplant. Sequencing used unstimulated CD8+ T cells sorted from spleen or lymph node cells, obtained before transplant. CDR3 bases: TGCGCCAGCAGAGCTCTAGCGGGAGATGAGCAGTTCTTC. This translates into CASRALAGDEQFF.